Each of the 30 T cell receptor beta chains below was sequenced from the same sample in a study of T-cell memory formation after mild COVID-19 (TCRdb year 2021). The library was obtained by 5' RACE. Sequenced using an Illumina NovaSeq 6000. TCRdb applied fastp at Q25 and MiXCR to the public reads, then kept only in-frame beta chains. Each entry is one CDR3 protein sequence, shown with its most common DNA and genes. Counted in this sample were some 57,000 distinct CDR3 sequences; about 12% of them appeared once. The ten biggest clones cover 24% of the sample. Sequenced input: PBMCs or a T cell subset sorted from them (not recorded which). Receptors were obtained from a man aged 18 to 30 who had mild COVID-19 (a few samples of this study predate the infection). The sample titles of this study are shuffled in the database, so cell type and time point are left out; the donor was told from shared clones.

This clonotype was recorded a few times. The chain uses TRBV12-3 or TRBV12-4 and TRBJ1-1; D may be TRBD1 (6 bases). The V and J ends lost 2 bases and 2 bases respectively, with 9 bases between them. The CDR3 loop spans 14 amino acids. CDR3 loop: CASSLRTANTEAFF. As DNA, the CDR3 is TGTGCCAGCAGTTTAAGGACAGCAAACACTGAAGCTTTCTTT.

This clonotype has ten or more counts. This chain's CDR3 is CASSQDFRRGVAGELFF. The CDR3 coding sequence is TGCGCCAGCAGCCAAGATTTCAGGAGGGGGGTGGCCGGGGAGCTGTTTTTT. The chain employs TRBV4-1 and TRBJ2-2, with D tentatively TRBD1 or TRBD2 (6 bases each). V was cut by 0 bases and J by 6 bases, with 17 bases left in between. This CDR3 spans 17 amino acids. The germline V gene encodes CDR1 MGHRA and CDR2 YSYEKL.

The V call is TRBV6-6, the J call TRBJ1-1; D is ambiguous. Between the trimmed V and J ends, which lost 4 bases and 1 base, there was a span of 10 bases. This CDR3 region has 14 residues. Per the germline V gene, CDR1 is MNHNY and CDR2 is SVGAGI (reference sequence). The CDR3 nucleotides are TGTGCCAGCAGTTCCCCTCCAGGGAACACTGAAGCTTTCTTT. Residues: CASSSPPGNTEAFF.

This clonotype turned up a few times. The chain combines TRBV20-1 with TRBJ2-3; D is unresolved. Germline V gene lookup returns CDR1 DFQATT and CDR2 SNEGSKA (reference sequence). The V gene lost 6 bases and the J gene lost 0 bases, with 13 bases spanning the gap. This CDR3 has 14 residues. The CDR3 sequence is CSAAIAASTDTQYF. CDR3 bases: TGCAGTGCCGCGATTGCCGCTAGCACAGATACGCAGTATTTT.

The chain recombines TRBV12-3 or TRBV12-4 with TRBJ2-7; D remains ambiguous. The CDR3 has 12 residues. The germline V and J ends were trimmed by 3 bases and 1 base, with 4 bases remaining between them. CDR3 bases: TGTGCCAGCAGTTTCGAGTCCTACGAGCAGTACTTC. Translating gives CASSFESYEQYF.

This clonotype was seen only a few times. The rearrangement links TRBV9 to TRBJ2-1; D possibly corresponds to TRBD1 (5 bases). The CDR3 length is 14 residues. The germline CDR1 and CDR2 sequences are SGDLS and YYNGEE. With 0 bases removed from V and 3 bases from J, the gap between germline ends came to 7 bases. CDR3 in DNA: TGTGCCAGCAGCGTAGTGGACAACTACAATGAGCAGTTCTTC. It specifies CASSVVDNYNEQFF.

As DNA, the CDR3 is TGTGCCGCCTTCATGAACACTGAAGCTTTCTTT. Protein: CAAFMNTEAFF. The chain uses TRBV30 and TRBJ1-1; no reliable D call. The CDR3 is 11 amino acids. V lost 8 bases and J 0 bases, leaving 7 bases between the germline ends. Germline values: CDR1 GTSNPN, CDR2 SVGIG (reference sequence).

CDR3 loop: CAAQGPLLYGYTF. The CDR3 coding sequence is TGTGCCGCCCAGGGTCCCCTACTCTATGGCTACACCTTC. V is TRBV28 and J is TRBJ1-2, with TRBD1 as a possible D gene (5 bases). CDR3 size: 13 residues. Germline lookup yields CDR1 MDHEN and CDR2 SYDVKM. Trimming pared 11 bases from V and 4 bases from J, leaving 17 bases between.

The rearrangement uses TRBV27 and TRBJ2-5; D is perhaps TRBD1 (5 bases). Per the germline V gene, CDR1 is MNHEY and CDR2 is SMNVEV (reference sequence). The CDR3 loop spans 13 amino acids. The V end was cut by 3 bases, the J end by 1 base, with 6 bases between. The CDR3 spells CASSFRVQETQYF. The CDR3 DNA is TGTGCCAGCAGTTTCAGGGTCCAAGAGACCCAGTACTTC.

The chain carries TRBV5-1 and TRBJ2-2, with 10 bases matching TRBD1. Losses at the gene ends were 4 bases for V and 9 bases for J; bases not matched to a gene: 9. Germline CDR1 reads SGHRS; CDR2 reads YFSETQ. The CDR3 loop spans 15 amino acids. CDR3 protein: CASSDPGTGVWELFF. The CDR3 DNA sequence: TGCGCCAGCAGCGACCCCGGGACAGGGGTTTGGGAGCTGTTTTTT. Looking up the rest from reference TRBV5-1 and TRBJ2-2 gives the full variable domain: KAGVTQTPRYLIKTRGQQVTLSCSPISGHRSVSWYQQTPGQGLQFLFEYFSETQRNKGNFPGRFSGRQFSNSRSEMNVSTLELGDSALYLCASSDPGTGVWELFFGEGSRLTVL.

This rearrangement joins TRBV29-1 to TRBJ2-2; 8 bases match TRBD2. With V trimmed by 4 bases and J by 5 bases, 12 bases remained unmatched. This CDR3 has 16 amino acids. Per the germline V gene, CDR1 is SQVTM and CDR2 is ANQGSEA. The CDR3 is CSVGGRGTSGTGELFF. CDR3 coding DNA: TGCAGCGTTGGGGGACGAGGGACTAGTGGGACCGGGGAGCTGTTTTTT.

The chain links TRBV5-1 to TRBJ2-1; D uncertain. This CDR3 comprises 11 residues. CDR1 is SGHRS and CDR2 is YFSETQ in the germline V gene. Trimming removed 4 bases at V and 10 bases at J, with 9 bases between. DNA of the CDR3: TGCGCCAGCAGCGTTGGCCGGGAGCAGTTCTTC. It codes for CASSVGREQFF.

The chain combines TRBV3-1 with TRBJ2-3, with 7 bases identical to TRBD2. V lost 3 bases, J lost 7 bases, and 13 bases stayed unmatched. The germline gives CDR1 LGHDT, CDR2 YNNKEL (reference sequence). CDR3 length: 16 residues. The CDR3 region is CASSHGSGAEKYTQYF. The CDR3 DNA is TGTGCCAGCAGCCACGGAAGCGGGGCGGAAAAATATACGCAGTATTTT.

The chain carries TRBV5-1 and TRBJ2-1; possibly TRBD1 or TRBD2 for D (5 bases each). Germline V gene data show CDR1 as SGHRS and CDR2 as YFSETQ. This CDR3 contains 15 residues. V dropped 6 bases and J dropped 7 bases, with 20 bases sitting between them. CDR3 nucleotides: TGCGCCAGCATGCCCCGGGACGACGGGGATAATGAGCAGTTCTTC. Residues: CASMPRDDGDNEQFF.

This clonotype was counted between two and nine times. The J gene is TRBJ2-1, the V gene TRBV9, with 7 bases matching TRBD2. The CDR3 is 12 residues long. The germline gives CDR1 SGDLS, CDR2 YYNGEE. V lost 3 bases, J lost 10 bases, and 4 bases stayed unmatched. CDR3 nucleotides: TGTGCCAGCAGCGAGACGGGACTAGAGCAGTTCTTC. This encodes CASSETGLEQFF.

There are a few counts of this clonotype. V is TRBV6-5 and J is TRBJ2-2; TRBD1 is a possible D gene (5 bases). The CDR3 covers 14 residues. V gave up 7 bases and J gave up 2 bases, with 11 bases separating them. Germline values: CDR1 MNHEY, CDR2 SVGAGI. For the CDR3, the DNA is TGTGCCAGCAAAGGGGCAGTCAACACCGGGGAGCTGTTTTTT. Translating it yields CASKGAVNTGELFF.

V is TRBV24-1 and J is TRBJ2-2; weak D call: TRBD1 (6 bases). The CDR3 has 14 residues. The germline V gene has CDR1 KGHDR and CDR2 SFDVKD. Deletions cut 5 bases from V and 4 bases from J, with 10 bases between. CDR3 sequence reads: CATSGRGRTGELFF. Written as DNA, the CDR3 is TGTGCCACCAGTGGCAGGGGACGCACCGGGGAGCTGTTTTTT.

This clonotype was seen only a few times. The genes are TRBV18 and TRBJ2-2; D remains ambiguous. Germline CDR1 KGHSH, CDR2 LQKENI. Trimming took off 5 bases at V and 2 bases at J, with 0 bases between the two ends. This CDR3 is 11 amino acids long. The DNA of the CDR3 is TGTGCCAGCTCAAACACCGGGGAGCTGTTTTTT. The encoded protein is CASSNTGELFF.

This chain connects TRBV5-6 to TRBJ2-3, with TRBD2 as a possible D gene (6 bases). Germline V gene lookup returns CDR1 SGHDT and CDR2 YYEEEE. Trimming pared 6 bases from V and 0 bases from J, leaving 20 bases between. The CDR3 contains 17 residues. CDR3 DNA sequence: TGTGCCAGCACCAACCGCCGTGGGGGAGGTAGCACAGATACGCAGTATTTT. Its translation is CASTNRRGGGSTDTQYF.

This clonotype has a count of ten or more. The chain uses TRBV5-1 and TRBJ1-2; tentatively, D is TRBD1 (6 bases). The V end lost 4 bases, the J end lost 5 bases, and 15 bases lay between the germline ends. There are 14 residues in the CDR3. CDR1 SGHRS and CDR2 YFSETQ come from the germline V gene. The CDR3 sequence is CASSALDSSYGYTF. The CDR3 bases are TGCGCCAGCAGCGCCTTGGACAGCTCATATGGCTACACCTTC.

V usage is TRBV6-2 or TRBV6-3 and J usage is TRBJ2-1; 10 bases fit TRBD2. CDR3 size: 12 residues. Germline trimming cut 2 bases from V and 12 bases from J; bases unmatched to any gene: 1. Germline lookup yields CDR1 MNHEY and CDR2 SVGEGT. DNA for the CDR3: TGTGCCAGCAGTTACACTAGCGGGGCGCAGTTCTTC. Translating gives CASSYTSGAQFF.

The rearrangement uses TRBV7-3 and TRBJ1-3; no definite D call. Germline CDR1 reads SGHTA; CDR2 reads FQGTGA. The CDR3 has 14 residues. Trimming cost V 5 bases and J 0 bases, with 8 bases left between them. CDR3 protein: CASSGGISGNTIYF. Here the CDR3 DNA reads TGTGCCAGCAGCGGCGGGATCTCTGGAAACACCATATATTTT.

The gene calls are TRBV5-1 and TRBJ2-3; D unresolved. This CDR3 has 12 residues. Germline V gene data show CDR1 as SGHRS and CDR2 as YFSETQ. Trimming removed 4 bases at V and 6 bases at J, with 9 bases between. The DNA for the CDR3 is TGCGCCAGCAGCGTGACTGGCGATACGCAGTATTTT. Protein product: CASSVTGDTQYF.

The CDR3 is CASSQDKEVPHMEAFF. CDR3 nucleotides: TGCGCCAGCAGCCAAGATAAGGAGGTACCCCATATGGAAGCTTTCTTT. This rearrangement joins TRBV4-1 to TRBJ1-1; D gene uncertain. Germline V gene lookup returns CDR1 MGHRA and CDR2 YSYEKL. CDR3 length: 16 residues. Trimming pared 0 bases from V and 8 bases from J, leaving 19 bases between.

The table lists this clonotype with a few counts. CDR3 DNA sequence: TGCAGTGCTAGAGGTGGGAACGAAATCCTAGCTTCCTACAATGAGCAGTTCTTC. Its translation is CSARGGNEILASYNEQFF. The chain links TRBV20-1 to TRBJ2-1, with D possibly TRBD2 on 5 matching bases. CDR1 is DFQATT and CDR2 is SNEGSKA in the germline V gene (reference sequence). Trimming removed 1 base at V and 1 base at J, with 20 bases between. This CDR3 comprises 18 residues.

The chain couples TRBV6-6 to TRBJ1-5; D is unresolved. The CDR3 is 13 residues long. Germline CDR1 MNHNY, CDR2 SVGAGI (reference sequence). V was clipped by 6 bases and J by 3 bases, with 9 bases between them. DNA of the CDR3: TGTGCCAGCAGCCGTCAACACAATCAGCCCCAGCATTTT. This translates into CASSRQHNQPQHF.

The sample holds many counts of this clonotype. The V gene is TRBV20-1, the J gene TRBJ1-1, with TRBD1 identical over 8 bases. The germline CDR1 and CDR2 sequences are DFQATT and SNEGSKA (reference sequence). Unmatched junction bases numbered 7, after V lost 6 bases and J lost 1 base. The CDR3 has 14 residues. The CDR3 DNA sequence: TGCAGTGCACCACCCGGGACAGGGAACACTGAAGCTTTCTTT. Its translation: CSAPPGTGNTEAFF.

V and J are TRBV5-1 and TRBJ2-2; TRBD1 or TRBD2 may be the D gene (5 bases each). The CDR3 totals 15 residues. Per the germline V gene, CDR1 is SGHRS and CDR2 is YFSETQ. With 0 bases removed from V and 6 bases from J, the gap between germline ends came to 12 bases. CDR3: CASSLDGSGPGELFF. The DNA of the CDR3 is TGCGCCAGCAGCTTGGACGGGTCGGGACCCGGGGAGCTGTTTTTT.

This clonotype was observed many times. The genes are TRBV7-6 and TRBJ2-3; D possibly corresponds to TRBD1 (5 bases). Germline V gene data show CDR1 as SGHVS and CDR2 as FNYEAQ. V was pared by 1 base and J by 3 bases, with 11 bases between. CDR3 length: 15 amino acids. The CDR3 bases are TGTGCCAGCAGCTTAGGGACAACGAGGACAGATACGCAGTATTTT. The encoded protein is CASSLGTTRTDTQYF.

This chain links TRBV28 with TRBJ1-4, with D possibly being TRBD1 (6 bases). CDR3 size: 16 residues. Germline-derived CDR1 and CDR2 are MDHEN and SYDVKM. The V end lost 4 bases, the J end lost 8 bases, and 20 bases lay between the germline ends. CDR3 sequence: CASSWTFEGGREKLFF. The DNA for the CDR3 is TGTGCCAGCAGTTGGACTTTTGAGGGGGGGCGCGAAAAACTGTTTTTT.